This TCR beta chain came from a study of blood T cell repertoires in COVID-19 (dated by TCRdb to 2018 to 2020). Regarding the research as a whole: The collaborator samples originated in the United States, Italy and Spain and spanned the acute and convalescent phases of COVID-19. The material from the prospective study consisted of cDNA or gDNA derived from T cells, B-cell-depleted T cells, or PBMCs. Deeply sampled blood TCRbeta repertoires from subjects exposed to, actively infected with, or recovered from COVID-19 were included in the dataset. The repertoires were made available in a free public database intended to serve as a resource for research on the immune response to SARS-CoV-2. Samples were obtained from the ongoing ImmuneRACE study (first 160 participants) and from 950 to 1,500 subjects provided by 6 global collaborators. The sample metadata nearly always contained a de-identified subject ID, COVID-19 status, age in years and sex. Where available, HLA class I and class II types were taken from metadata supplied by the sample provider and were not determined by assay-based typing.

Broad study findings and their caveats: The amount of clinical and demographic metadata varied by source and participant and was provided uncurated.

As concerns this clone: The antigen this receptor binds is unknown. No much larger clone exists at a distance of one base, and base qualities are not known.

One collaborating source in Seattle enrolled patients while the patients were actively infected and followed the patients over time throughout the course of disease. Whole blood was collected in K2EDTA tubes by collaborating institutions according to the institutions' own protocols. For TCRbeta analysis, collaborators shipped samples in one of three forms: frozen whole blood, isolated PBMCs, or DNA extracted from either of those sample types. TCRbeta CDR3 regions were amplified from genomic DNA by means of the immunoSEQ Assay, a bias-controlled multiplex PCR. Turning to the authors' computational methods: The number of nucleated cells in each sample was estimated by amplification of reference gene primers within the assay. To quantify the absolute abundance of each unique TCRbeta CDR3 rearrangement, sequence reads were collapsed and filtered. For each sample, productive Simpson clonality was calculated as the square root of Simpson's diversity index across productive rearrangements. The clones in this table, taken by TCRdb from immuneACCESS, are in-frame only. Not every clone is retained; where verified, under half of the shortfall comes from an unresolved V gene, and the cause of the rest is unknown. V and J calls and clone size are given by that table; D and trimming were obtained from the DNA. This sample lists 250,000 to 300,000 clones; 85% to 90% were detected once. Around 5.1% of the sample comes from the top ten.

Material for sequencing was peripheral blood. This sequence was found in a woman aged 60 to 75 with COVID-19, enrolled during active disease.

The base sequence is TGTGCCAGCAGTGAACACTCGACTGGGGGGGCCCGGGGCAATCAGCCCCAGCATTTT. This gives the protein CASSEHSTGGARGNQPQHF. This sequence uses TRBV6-1 and TRBJ1-5; tentative D gene TRBD1, with 6 bases matching. The CDR3 sequence holds 19 residues, the cysteine and phenylalanine included. Only the CDR3 DNA is retained, 57 bases long and in frame from the first base. Deletion took 2 bases off V and 2 bases off J, with a span of 22 bases between the germline ends. From the germline V gene, CDR1 is MNHNS and CDR2 is SASEGT.